The rows below give T cell receptor beta chains drawn from one sample of a study of blood T cell repertoires in COVID-19. Measured with immunoSEQ multiplex PCR; TCRdb has only the in-frame clones, and not every one. The repertoire holds about 70,000 clones, with around nine tenths as singletons. The sample comprised peripheral blood. These receptors were obtained from a woman in her sixties or seventies with acute or convalescent COVID-19. The CDR3 runs from the conserved cysteine through the conserved F or W. The D gene is left open where the match is weak. Expanded clones are given a class, and other clones once, few, many or no size at all.

j_call,d_call,v_call,clone_size,cdr3_nt,cdr3_aa
TRBJ1-4,TRBD1,TRBV5-1,NA,TGCGCCAGCAGCTTGGACGGGACAGGGAGTGAAAAACTGTTTTTT,CASSLDGTGSEKLFF
TRBJ2-3,NA,TRBV5-8,NA,TGTGCCAGCAGCTTGGCCGGACTATGGGGGGATACGCAGTATTTT,CASSLAGLWGDTQYF
TRBJ2-7,NA,TRBV11-2,NA,TGTGCCAGCAGCTCCCCTCCCCCGGACGGGGTCTCCTACGAGCAGTACTTC,CASSSPPPDGVSYEQYF
TRBJ1-1,NA,TRBV5-1,NA,TGCGCCAGCAGCTTGGAGGGGACTTTGAACACTGAAGCTTTCTTT,CASSLEGTLNTEAFF
TRBJ2-3,TRBD2,TRBV5-1,NA,TGCGCCAGCAGCTTGAGTTCTAGCGGGCGAGATACGCAGTATTTT,CASSLSSSGRDTQYF
TRBJ1-1,NA,TRBV15,NA,TGTGCCACCAGCAGAGATCATGGGGCGAACACTGAAGCTTTCTTT,CATSRDHGANTEAFF
TRBJ2-1,NA,TRBV7-9,NA,TGTGCCAGCAGCTTCAGCGGGTTCTCCTACAATGAGCAGTTCTTC,CASSFSGFSYNEQFF
TRBJ1-5,TRBD1,TRBV5-1,NA,TGCGCCAGCAGCTACGGGACAGACAATCAGCCCCAGCATTTT,CASSYGTDNQPQHF
TRBJ1-1,NA,TRBV5-4,NA,TGTGCCAGCAGCAAGGGACACCAGAACACTGAAGCTTTCTTT,CASSKGHQNTEAFF
TRBJ1-5,TRBD1,TRBV27,NA,TGTGCCAGCCTACATGACAGGGGTGGACAGCCCCAGCATTTT,CASLHDRGGQPQHF
TRBJ1-5,NA,TRBV6-4,NA,TGTGCCAGCAGTGAACTACAGGGTAATCAGCCCCAGCATTTT,CASSELQGNQPQHF
TRBJ1-2,TRBD1,TRBV19,NA,TGTGCCAGTAGCTCGACAGGGCGGGACTATGGCTACACCTTC,CASSSTGRDYGYTF
TRBJ2-3,TRBD2,TRBV9,few,TGTGCCAGCAGCCTCCGACTAGCGGAAAAAAATACGCAGTATTTT,CASSLRLAEKNTQYF
TRBJ1-6,TRBD1,TRBV7-8,NA,TGTGCCAGCAGCCGCAGGGGGACAGATAATTCACCCCTCCACTTT,CASSRRGTDNSPLHF
TRBJ1-1,TRBD1,TRBV25-1,NA,TGTGCCAGCAGTGATTCACGAGGGGGCCTTTACACTGAAGCTTTCTTT,CASSDSRGGLYTEAFF
TRBJ2-2,TRBD2,TRBV5-1,few,TGCGCCAGCAGCAAGACAACTAGCGGGGGCGATCTTCTCGCGAACACCGGGGAGCTGTTTTTT,CASSKTTSGGDLLANTGELFF
TRBJ2-7,NA,TRBV7-9,NA,TGTGCCAGCAGCCGTGCGGGGCTAGCCTACGAGCAGTACTTC,CASSRAGLAYEQYF